This T cell receptor beta chain was profiled in a study of beta chain features in type 1 diabetes. This clone showed up just a few times. Trimming took 3 bases from V and 1 from J; bases not matched to a gene: 1. Germline assignment: CDR1 SGHTA and CDR2 FQGNSA. The CDR3 has 14 amino acids. Every bit of the isolated RNA underwent reverse transcription, so sequencing read expressed TCRB transcripts. Naive, central memory and regulatory T cell samples yielded around 3.5 million reads on average. Assay: immunoSEQ multiplex PCR; the TCRdb copy retains only in-frame clones and omits some. The data contain under 900,000 clones, 15% to 20% of them singletons.

This TCR came from a woman under 30 in good health. Sequencing was performed on naive CD4+ T cells from blood. The chain has TRBV7-2 and TRBJ2-5; TRBD2 aligns across 8 bases. Here the CDR3 reads CASSFGTSQETQYF. The CDR3 bases are TGTGCCAGCAGCTTCGGGACTAGCCAAGAGACCCAGTACTTC.